These 25 T cell receptor beta chains were all obtained from the same sample, sequenced in a study of early T cells in non-severe SARS-CoV-2 infection. TCRdb reprocessed the 5' RACE reads with MiXCR, giving one entry per CDR3 protein. The profile shows 98,000 or so distinct CDR3 sequences, roughly 12% of them singletons. Sequencing was performed on whole blood. Receptors originate from an adult who was a healthcare worker with PCR-confirmed SARS-CoV-2 infection or an uninfected control (not recorded which).

This sequence joins TRBV28 and TRBJ1-1; no reliable D call. V was trimmed by 8 bases and J by 0 bases, leaving 10 bases between them. The length of the CDR3 is 13 residues. CDR1 and CDR2 from the germline V gene are MDHEN and SYDVKM. CDR3 region: CASWQSMNTEAFF. CDR3 in DNA: TGTGCCAGCTGGCAGAGTATGAACACTGAAGCTTTCTTT.

This clonotype was detected once. This rearrangement joins TRBV2 to TRBJ1-5; D remains unclear. The CDR3 extends over 12 amino acids. The germline CDR1 and CDR2 sequences are SNHLY and FYNNEI. With 8 bases removed from V and 11 bases from J, the gap between germline ends came to 16 bases. The CDR3: CASQSIGQTQHF. CDR3 DNA: TGTGCCAGCCAGTCGATTGGGCAGACCCAGCATTTT.

V usage is TRBV24-1 and J usage is TRBJ1-2, with D hard to call. The CDR3 loop spans 13 amino acids. V was shortened by 0 bases and J by 2 bases, with 3 bases between the two germline ends. Germline CDR1 reads KGHDR; CDR2 reads SFDVKD. CDR3 DNA: TGTGCCACCAGTGATTTGAAGAACTATGGCTACACCTTC. Protein product: CATSDLKNYGYTF.

V usage is TRBV29-1 and J usage is TRBJ2-7; 7 nucleotides match TRBD1. With V trimmed by 8 bases and J by 3 bases, 7 bases remained unmatched. Germline CDR1 SQVTM, CDR2 ANQGSEA. The CDR3 extends over 12 amino acids. The CDR3 DNA reads as TGCAGCAACCCACAGGGGTACTACGAGCAGTACTTC. Its translation is CSNPQGYYEQYF.

This clonotype was recorded many times. This chain joins TRBV20-1 and TRBJ2-5; D not resolved. There are 12 residues in the CDR3. CDR1 and CDR2 (germline): DFQATT, SNEGSKA (reference sequence). Between the trimmed V and J ends, which lost 6 bases and 5 bases, there was a span of 13 bases. The CDR3 DNA reads as TGCAGTGCAGCCCTTCTAGGGGAGACCCAGTACTTC. Amino acid sequence: CSAALLGETQYF.

This clonotype appeared a few times. This chain joins TRBV20-1 and TRBJ2-5; D gene unclear. The CDR3 consists of 11 residues. The V end lost 6 bases, the J end lost 3 bases, and 8 bases lay between the germline ends. Germline-derived CDR1 and CDR2 are DFQATT and SNEGSKA (reference sequence). The CDR3 sequence: CSAGNEETQYF. CDR3 coding DNA: TGCAGTGCCGGCAACGAAGAGACCCAGTACTTC.

This clonotype was observed a handful of times. The chain joins TRBV27 to TRBJ1-2, with D perhaps TRBD1 (6 bases). Per the germline V gene, CDR1 is MNHEY and CDR2 is SMNVEV (reference sequence). V dropped 1 base and J dropped 6 bases, with 18 bases sitting between them. The CDR3 has 16 amino acids. The CDR3 loop is CASSLYGNRVIDGYTF. The CDR3, as DNA: TGTGCCAGCAGTTTATACGGGAACAGGGTAATTGATGGCTACACCTTC.

This clonotype occurred a few times. The chain carries TRBV28 and TRBJ1-2, with D possibly being TRBD1 (5 bases). The CDR3 extends over 13 amino acids. Germline CDR1 MDHEN, CDR2 SYDVKM. The V gene lost 8 bases and the J gene lost 4 bases, with 14 bases spanning the gap. CDR3 DNA: TGTGCCAGCGAAGGGACTTTCGGCTATGGCTACACCTTC. It translates to CASEGTFGYGYTF.

The chain employs TRBV29-1 and TRBJ1-1; tentatively, D is TRBD1 (6 bases). Germline values: CDR1 SQVTM, CDR2 ANQGSEA. Trimming removed 7 bases at V and 1 base at J, with 10 bases between. CDR3 length: 12 amino acids. The DNA for the CDR3 is TGCAGCGGTACGACAGGGAACACTGAAGCTTTCTTT. Protein product: CSGTTGNTEAFF.

To note about this clonotype: The junction departs from the called germline gene at one end, perhaps through a read error. The rearrangement joins TRBV7-7 to TRBJ2-2; TRBD1 aligns across 7 bases. The CDR3 has 16 residues. CDR1 and CDR2 (germline): SSHAT, FNYEAQ (reference sequence). For the CDR3, the DNA is TGTGCTAGCACCCACTTGACAGGGACGAACACCGGGGAGCTGTTTTTT. Translated: CASTHLTGTNTGELFF.

This clonotype was picked up many times. Compared with germline, one end of the junction differs, possibly owing to a read error. This chain joins TRBV7-7 and TRBJ2-2; TRBD2 might be the D (5 bases). This CDR3 spans 15 amino acids. CDR1 is SSHAT and CDR2 is FNYEAQ in the germline V gene (reference sequence). The CDR3 coding sequence is TGTGCTAGCAGCTTAGCGCCAGTGAACACCGGGGAGCTGTTTTTT. It codes for CASSLAPVNTGELFF.

This clonotype was detected a few times. This chain links TRBV5-1 with TRBJ1-2; no clear D gene. From germline, CDR1 is SGHRS and CDR2 YFSETQ. The CDR3 runs to 14 residues. The V and J ends lost 7 bases and 7 bases respectively, with 20 bases between them. The CDR3 spells CASRVTVGNSGYTF. The DNA for the CDR3 is TGCGCCAGCCGGGTTACAGTGGGGAACAGTGGCTACACCTTC.

There are many counts of this clonotype. The CDR3 loop is CASSWTSGSYNEQFF. CDR3 nucleotides: TGTGCCAGCAGCTGGACTAGCGGGAGTTATAATGAGCAGTTCTTC. This sequence joins TRBV7-9 and TRBJ2-1; 13 positions match TRBD2. CDR1 SEHNR and CDR2 FQNEAQ come from the germline V gene (reference sequence). J was trimmed by 7 bases and V by 4 bases; bases with no gene match: 4. The CDR3 consists of 15 residues.

This clonotype was counted between two and nine times. The chain uses TRBV10-3 and TRBJ1-1; 9 bases align to TRBD1. CDR3 size: 15 residues. Looked up from germline, CDR1 is ENHRY and CDR2 is SYGVKD. The trim removed 5 bases at V and 1 base at J, leaving 5 bases unmatched. DNA of the CDR3: TGTGCCATCAGTCCCGGGACAGGGCCGAACACTGAAGCTTTCTTT. Translation gives CAISPGTGPNTEAFF.

This clonotype was observed many times. The gene calls are TRBV12-3 or TRBV12-4 and TRBJ2-2; maybe TRBD1 (5 bases). Trimming left V 2 bases short and J 9 bases short, with 7 bases between. This CDR3 spans 12 amino acids. The CDR3 region is CASSLRGRELFF. The CDR3 bases are TGTGCCAGCAGTTTAAGGGGCCGGGAGCTGTTTTTT.

The rearrangement joins TRBV20-1 to TRBJ2-1; no definite D call. This CDR3 region has 15 residues. Trimming took off 3 bases at V and 0 bases at J, with 12 bases between the two ends. Germline V gene lookup returns CDR1 DFQATT and CDR2 SNEGSKA (reference sequence). Written as DNA, the CDR3 is TGCAGTGCTAGTTTGGTCAGGCTCTCCTACAATGAGCAGTTCTTC. It is translated as CSASLVRLSYNEQFF.

This rearrangement joins TRBV29-1 to TRBJ1-2, with D unclear. Trimming took off 4 bases at V and 8 bases at J, with 20 bases between the two ends. There are 14 residues in the CDR3. Germline lookup yields CDR1 SQVTM and CDR2 ANQGSEA. This CDR3 reads CSVAGKASISGYTF. CDR3 nucleotide sequence: TGCAGCGTTGCCGGCAAGGCCTCTATTAGCGGCTACACCTTC.

V gene TRBV6-5 combines with J gene TRBJ1-2, with no clear D. In germline, CDR1 is MNHEY, CDR2 SVGAGI. This CDR3 has 14 amino acids. V was shortened by 0 bases and J by 5 bases, with 10 bases between the two germline ends. The CDR3 DNA sequence: TGTGCCAGCAGTTACTCTGAAGAGGGATATGGCTACACCTTC. As protein: CASSYSEEGYGYTF.

There are many counts of this clonotype. The chain employs TRBV7-9 and TRBJ2-1; TRBD1 or TRBD2 may be the D gene (5 bases each). Germline assignment: CDR1 SEHNR and CDR2 FQNEAQ (reference sequence). CDR3 length: 14 amino acids. Trimming removed 6 bases at V and 8 bases at J, with 17 bases between. CDR3 amino acids: CASRARQVGDEQFF. Here the CDR3 DNA reads TGTGCCAGCAGGGCCAGGCAGGTGGGGGATGAGCAGTTCTTC.

This clonotype was observed at least ten times. The gene calls are TRBV18 and TRBJ2-1; TRBD2 matches at 9 bases. The junction had 14 bases not matched to a gene; V was cut back by 6 bases and J by 2 bases. Germline loops: CDR1 KGHSH, CDR2 LQKENI. The CDR3 consists of 18 residues. The CDR3, as DNA: TGTGCCAGCTCCCCCCAAGGGGCTAGCGGGGACCCCTACAATGAGCAGTTCTTC. It codes for CASSPQGASGDPYNEQFF.

The chain links TRBV19 to TRBJ2-2; no reliable D call. This CDR3 has 14 amino acids. Germline V lookup: CDR1 LNHDA, CDR2 SQIVND (reference sequence). The V gene lost 2 bases and the J gene lost 6 bases, with 10 bases spanning the gap. CDR3 nucleotide sequence: TGTGCCAGTAGTATATCAGGAAAGGCCGGGGAGCTGTTTTTT. Protein sequence: CASSISGKAGELFF.

Many counts were recorded for this clonotype. This chain joins TRBV9 and TRBJ2-2; tentatively, D is TRBD1 (6 bases). Deletions cut 0 bases from V and 4 bases from J, with 13 bases between. The CDR3 has 16 residues. In germline, CDR1 is SGDLS, CDR2 YYNGEE. Here the CDR3 reads CASSVGRTDGTGELFF. The CDR3, as DNA: TGTGCCAGCAGCGTAGGGAGGACAGACGGCACCGGGGAGCTGTTTTTT. The full variable domain, completed using reference TRBV9 and TRBJ2-2, is DSGVTQTPKHLITATGQRVTLRCSPRSGDLSVYWYQQSLDQGLQFLIQYYNGEERAKGNILERFSAQQFPDLHSELNLSSLELGDSALYFCASSVGRTDGTGELFFGEGSRLTVL.

This clonotype was seen many times. V gene TRBV5-5 combines with J gene TRBJ2-1, with TRBD2 matching over 12 bases. CDR1 and CDR2 from the germline V gene are SGHKS and YYEKEE (reference sequence). J was trimmed by 6 bases and V by 4 bases; bases with no gene match: 5. This CDR3 is 15 amino acids long. CDR3 residues: CASSRLAGEVNEQFF. DNA for the CDR3: TGTGCCAGCAGCAGACTAGCGGGGGAAGTCAATGAGCAGTTCTTC.

This clonotype was seen a handful of times. The chain carries TRBV6-5 and TRBJ1-1; 7 bases agree with TRBD1. The V gene's germline CDR1 is MNHEY and CDR2 SVGAGI. The CDR3 runs to 14 residues. Trimming took 0 bases from V and 8 from J; bases not matched to a gene: 6. CDR3 in amino acids: CASSYSGGASEAFF. Written as DNA, the CDR3 is TGTGCCAGCAGTTACTCAGGGGGCGCATCCGAAGCTTTCTTT.

The chain recombines TRBV7-3 with TRBJ1-1; no definite D call. This CDR3 region has 13 residues. The ends were cut back, 7 bases at V and 4 bases at J, with 13 bases in the middle. Germline CDR1 SGHTA, CDR2 FQGTGA. The CDR3 here is CASMEVPGTEAFF. The CDR3 DNA reads TGTGCCAGCATGGAGGTACCAGGCACTGAAGCTTTCTTT.